This TCR beta chain was recovered during a study of T cell changes during pregnancy in multiple sclerosis. The length of the CDR3 is 13 residues. Trimming cost V 5 bases and J 5 bases; bases outside gene matches: 6. From germline, CDR1 is SQVTM and CDR2 ANQGSEA. This table comes from immunoSEQ multiplex PCR, and its TCRdb copy is limited to in-frame clones, with some not included. The sample carries 65,000 to 95,000 clones, 89% recorded once. The chain uses TRBV29-1 and TRBJ1-2; TRBD1 matches 9 bases. The sample was peripheral blood, taken before pregnancy. The source of this sequence is a female donor with multiple sclerosis, enrolled in a pregnancy study. DNA of the CDR3: TGCAGCGTTAATTCGGGACAGGGTTATGGCTACACCTTC. This sequence encodes CSVNSGQGYGYTF.